Each of the 5 T cell receptor beta chains below was sequenced from the same sample in a study of T cells in Graves' hyperthyroidism and ophthalmopathy. The CDR3 regions of TCR beta were amplified from RNA transcripts. HTBI primers were employed in a first-round RT-PCR of the TCR CDR3. Each CDR3 protein gets one entry after TCRdb re-called the multiplex PCR reads with MiXCR. The table has approximately 600,000 distinct CDR3 sequences, about 15% seen once. The sequenced material came from blood. These receptors were taken from a woman aged 35 to 49 with Graves' ophthalmopathy.

This clonotype was seen repeatedly, ten times or more. The CDR3 sequence: CASTRVSIYTEAFF. The CDR3 nucleotides are TGTGCCAGCACCCGGGTTTCGATTTACACTGAAGCTTTCTTT. The chain links TRBV2 to TRBJ1-1; D not resolved. V lost 7 bases and J 3 bases, leaving 15 bases between the germline ends. This CDR3 is built from 14 residues. In germline, CDR1 is SNHLY, CDR2 FYNNEI.

In its sample, this clonotype was seen a few times. The chain uses TRBV5-8 and TRBJ2-6; 9 nucleotides agree with TRBD1. V lost 4 bases and J lost 2; bases outside the gene matches: 1. The CDR3 contains 15 residues. Germline loops: CDR1 SGHTS, CDR2 YDEGEE. DNA of the CDR3: TGTGCCAGCAGCCGGGACAGGGCTGGGGCCAACGTCCTGACTTTC. Translating it yields CASSRDRAGANVLTF.

This clonotype was observed many times. The J gene is TRBJ2-4, the V gene TRBV11-2; TRBD1 might be the D (5 bases). Per the germline V gene, CDR1 is SGHAT and CDR2 is FQNNGV. The CDR3 is 15 amino acids. V was shortened by 5 bases and J by 6 bases, with 17 bases between the two germline ends. The CDR3 nucleotides read TGTGCCAGCAGCCCCGGACCTTCTAGGGGAAACATTCAGTACTTC. Its translation: CASSPGPSRGNIQYF.

This clonotype was seen ten or more times. The rearrangement links TRBV19 to TRBJ1-5, with 7 bases fitting TRBD1. The germline CDR1 and CDR2 sequences are LNHDA and SQIVND (reference sequence). Losses at the gene ends were 9 bases for V and 4 bases for J; bases not matched to a gene: 3. The CDR3 runs to 12 residues. CDR3 DNA: TGTGCCAGCGTACAGGGGAATCAGCCCCAGCATTTT. Protein sequence: CASVQGNQPQHF. The variable domain in full, with the rest retrieved from reference TRBV19 and TRBJ1-5, is DGGITQSPKYLFRKEGQNVTLSCEQNLNHDAMYWYRQDPGQGLRLIYYSQIVNDFQKGDIAEGYSVSREKKESFPLTVTSAQKNPTAFYLCASVQGNQPQHFGDGTRLSIL.

There are many counts of this clonotype. The rearrangement links TRBV25-1 to TRBJ2-5; D is ambiguous. The CDR3 extends over 11 amino acids. V lost 0 bases and J lost 7, with 3 bases in between. Germline loops: CDR1 MGHDK, CDR2 SYGVNS. Written as DNA, the CDR3 is TGTGCCAGCAGTGAATACGGGACCCAGTACTTC. Protein product: CASSEYGTQYF.